This note documents a single T cell receptor (beta chain) sequence. Antigen: not known. The data were taken from a study of T cells in Graves' hyperthyroidism and ophthalmopathy. The overall study: Blood from the periphery was taken at initial diagnosis, before any treatment. General study points: Ophthalmopathy stood apart from stable hyperthyroidism in a 13 V-J model. In validation, the model predicted ophthalmopathy. These predictions came a median roughly six months before onset.

The source of the PBMCs was more than 9.5 ml of fresh peripheral blood. Germline CDR1 and CDR2: SEHNR and FQNEAQ (reference sequence). J gave up 0 bases and V 5 bases, and 8 bases lay outside the gene matches. The CDR3 loop spans 18 amino acids. Regions amplified from RNA transcripts were the TCR beta CDR3 regions. In the first-round RT-PCR of the TCR CDR3, the HTBI primer set was used. TCRdb itself ran the multiplex PCR reads through MiXCR, one entry per CDR3 protein. The sample includes some 490,000 distinct CDR3 sequences, around 16% of them seen just once. This chain connects TRBV7-9 to TRBJ2-2; 11 bases map to TRBD2. Sequencing was carried out using blood. This TCR was sampled from a woman aged 30 to 39 with Graves' ophthalmopathy. The CDR3 is CASSPGTSGSANTGELFF. For the CDR3, the DNA is TGTGCCAGCAGCCCTGGGACTAGCGGATCCGCGAACACCGGGGAGCTGTTTTTT.